This paragraph covers one T cell receptor beta chain sequence. What it recognizes is unknown. The PCR contained 60 Vbeta and 13 Jbeta primers. TCRdb's copy holds only in-frame clones and misses some; the assay was immunoSEQ multiplex PCR. Among 85,000 to 90,000 clones, 75% to 90% were seen once, and the ten largest hold about 2.5%. This entry comes from a study of cytomegalovirus exposure and HLA in healthy donors. Broader study findings: Evidence from a later analysis indicated that most CMV-associated TCR beta chains looked HLA-restricted. Most of the TCR beta V segments (in an earlier analysis) were productive either about 87% or about 30% of the time. Likely technical artifact: a cluster of highly shared sequence variants. Reportedly, diagnosis of cytomegalovirus status by the classifier showed high specificity and sensitivity.

This CDR3 spans 16 amino acids. Germline V CDR1 and CDR2: SGHTA, FQGNSA. V gave up 1 base and J gave up 6 bases, with 16 bases separating them. The receptor was isolated from a man between 18 and 29 years old in good health and CMV-seronegative. The chain has TRBV7-2 and TRBJ2-4; a weak D match, TRBD2 (7 bases). The sample was PBMCs. CDR3 DNA: TGTGCCAGCAGCTTAGAGTTGGGGGGGGCGGGAAACATTCAGTACTTC. Translating it yields CASSLELGGAGNIQYF.